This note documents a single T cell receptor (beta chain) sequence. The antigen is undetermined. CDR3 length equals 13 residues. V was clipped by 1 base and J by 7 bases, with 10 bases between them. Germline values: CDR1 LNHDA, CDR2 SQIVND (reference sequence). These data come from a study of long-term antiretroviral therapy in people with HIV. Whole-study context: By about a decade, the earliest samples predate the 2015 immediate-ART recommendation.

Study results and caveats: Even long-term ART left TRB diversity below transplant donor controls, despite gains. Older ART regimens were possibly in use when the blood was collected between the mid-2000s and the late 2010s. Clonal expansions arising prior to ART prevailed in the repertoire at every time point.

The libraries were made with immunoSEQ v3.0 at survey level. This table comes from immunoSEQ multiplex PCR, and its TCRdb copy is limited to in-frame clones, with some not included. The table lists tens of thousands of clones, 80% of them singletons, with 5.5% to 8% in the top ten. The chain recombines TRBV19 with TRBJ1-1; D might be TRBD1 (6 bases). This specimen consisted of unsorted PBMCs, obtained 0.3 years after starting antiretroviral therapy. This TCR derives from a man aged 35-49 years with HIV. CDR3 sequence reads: CASSIGGLGEAFF. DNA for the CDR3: TGTGCCAGTAGTATAGGGGGGCTCGGTGAAGCTTTCTTT.